This T cell receptor beta chain was sequenced during a study of T cell changes during pregnancy in multiple sclerosis. The assay was immunoSEQ multiplex PCR, and TCRdb's table has in-frame clones only and misses some. The sample lists fewer than 150,000 clones, about 95% occurring once. CDR1 and CDR2 from the germline V gene are MNHNS and SASEGT. Trimming took 4 bases from V and 7 from J, leaving 26 bases between them. The CDR3 runs to 17 residues. The chain is built from TRBV6-1 and TRBJ2-7; a possible D gene is TRBD1 (5 bases). This sample comprised peripheral blood, obtained after pregnancy. The receptor comes from a female donor with multiple sclerosis, enrolled in a pregnancy study. CDR3 in DNA: TGTGCCAGCAGTGCTTCACCCAGGGTTTGGGCAGCAGCGGAGCAGTACTTC. This encodes CASSASPRVWAAAEQYF.